The 19 T cell receptor beta chains in this list originate from one sample, sequenced in a study of CD8 T cells in Susac syndrome. cDNA came from around 0.5 to 1 ug RNA primed by random hexamers. TCRdb called the immunoSEQ multiplex PCR reads again in MiXCR, with one record for every CDR3 protein. There are 100,000 to 150,000 distinct CDR3 sequences in the sample; just under 95% occur only once, and around 0.2% lies in the top ten. Sequencing was performed on CD8+ T cells from PBMCs. The source of these receptors is a human donor with Susac syndrome.

This sequence joins TRBV18 and TRBJ2-6; unclear D gene. This CDR3 is built from 17 residues. Germline V gene lookup returns CDR1 KGHSH and CDR2 LQKENI. Trimming took off 3 bases at V and 0 bases at J, with 12 bases between the two ends. The CDR3 sequence is CASSPPGSSSGANVLTF. In DNA, the CDR3 is TGTGCCAGCTCACCCCCAGGTAGCAGCTCTGGGGCCAACGTCCTGACTTTC.

The CDR3 reads CASSDRENTEAFF. Here the CDR3 DNA reads TGTGCCAGCTCGGACAGGGAAAACACTGAAGCTTTCTTT. This chain links TRBV6-4 with TRBJ1-1; 8 bases map to TRBD1. With 8 bases clipped from V and 2 bases from J, the junction kept 4 bases outside the gene matches. CDR1 and CDR2 (germline): MRHNA, SNTAGT. The CDR3 sequence is 13 residues long.

This chain connects TRBV13 to TRBJ2-7; no clear D gene. The germline V gene encodes CDR1 PRHDT and CDR2 FYEKMQ (reference sequence). Trimming stripped 5 bases from V and 7 bases from J, with 15 bases between. This CDR3 has 13 amino acids. The CDR3 is CASSPKRETEQYF. The DNA of the CDR3 is TGTGCCAGCAGCCCAAAAAGGGAAACGGAGCAGTACTTC.

The chain joins TRBV6-6 to TRBJ2-3; 7 nucleotides line up with TRBD2. Trimming at V came to 0 bases and at J to 1 base, leaving 4 bases not matched to a gene. This CDR3 contains 16 residues. Germline loops: CDR1 MNHNY, CDR2 SVGAGI (reference sequence). Here the CDR3 DNA reads TGTGCCAGCAGTTACTCGTGGCTAGCGGGCACAGATACGCAGTATTTT. Translating it yields CASSYSWLAGTDTQYF.

The chain couples TRBV15 to TRBJ1-5; 7 positions agree with TRBD1. J was trimmed by 4 bases and V by 5 bases; bases with no gene match: 5. Germline loops: CDR1 LNHNV, CDR2 YYDKDF (reference sequence). The length of the CDR3 is 14 residues. CDR3 amino acids: CATSAGTANQPQHF. DNA for the CDR3: TGTGCCACCAGCGCCGGGACAGCAAATCAGCCCCAGCATTTT.

The chain joins TRBV6-1 to TRBJ2-4; 9 nucleotides agree with TRBD1. This CDR3 has 12 residues. Trimming cost V 4 bases and J 10 bases; bases outside gene matches: 2. Germline values: CDR1 MNHNS, CDR2 SASEGT. CDR3 sequence reads: CASSGQGVIQYF. The CDR3 DNA reads as TGTGCCAGCAGTGGACAGGGGGTGATTCAGTACTTC.

V usage is TRBV12-3 or TRBV12-4 and J usage is TRBJ2-3; 9 bases are shared with TRBD1. V lost 4 bases to trimming and J lost 5 bases; unmatched junction nucleotides: 4. There are 14 residues in the CDR3. The CDR3 here is CASSSGTGLDTQYF. DNA for the CDR3: TGTGCCAGCAGTTCCGGGACAGGGTTAGATACGCAGTATTTT.

The chain links TRBV5-1 to TRBJ2-1, with D tentatively TRBD2 (5 bases). Germline CDR1 reads SGHRS; CDR2 reads YFSETQ. The CDR3 is 14 amino acids. The V and J ends lost 0 bases and 4 bases respectively, with 8 bases between them. The CDR3: CASSLGGEYNEQFF. CDR3 DNA: TGCGCCAGCAGCTTGGGTGGGGAGTACAATGAGCAGTTCTTC.

The chain carries TRBV5-1 and TRBJ1-1; 9 bases are shared with TRBD1. After removal of 5 bases from V and 7 bases from J, the junction contained 6 bases not matched to a gene. This CDR3 spans 13 amino acids. The germline V gene has CDR1 SGHRS and CDR2 YFSETQ. The CDR3: CASREQGAVEAFF. As DNA, the CDR3 is TGCGCCAGCAGGGAACAGGGGGCCGTTGAAGCTTTCTTT.

The chain is built from TRBV20-1 and TRBJ2-7; 8 nucleotides agree with TRBD1. The V gene end was trimmed by 7 bases and the J gene end by 3 bases; junction bases not matched to a gene: 11. CDR3 length: 14 amino acids. Germline assignment: CDR1 DFQATT and CDR2 SNEGSKA (reference sequence). CDR3 in DNA: TGCAGTGTCGCGACAGGGGAAGGTCACTACGAGCAGTACTTC. Translated: CSVATGEGHYEQYF.

The genes are TRBV18 and TRBJ1-1, with no clear D. V lost 3 bases, J lost 1 base, and 6 bases lay in between. Per the germline V gene, CDR1 is KGHSH and CDR2 is LQKENI. The CDR3 loop spans 13 amino acids. The CDR3 sequence is CASSPEGNTEAFF. CDR3 sequence (DNA): TGTGCCAGCTCACCGGAAGGGAACACTGAAGCTTTCTTT.

The CDR3 is CASSLKGTDTQYF. The CDR3 DNA follows: TGCGCCAGCAGCCTTAAGGGCACAGATACGCAGTATTTT. The V call is TRBV4-3, the J call TRBJ2-3; D remains ambiguous. Germline CDR1 reads LGHNA; CDR2 reads YSLEER. The germline V and J ends were trimmed by 4 bases and 1 base, with 6 bases remaining between them. The length of the CDR3 is 13 residues.

This chain links TRBV20-1 with TRBJ2-3; D remains ambiguous. Germline CDR1 is DFQATT and CDR2 is SNEGSKA (reference sequence). Deletions cut 3 bases from V and 7 bases from J, with 23 bases between. This CDR3 contains 16 residues. The CDR3 sequence: CSARSYLGTSSHTQYF. The DNA for the CDR3 is TGCAGTGCTAGGTCGTACCTAGGAACCTCCAGTCATACGCAGTATTTT.

This rearrangement joins TRBV12-5 to TRBJ2-1, with TRBD2 as a possible D gene (6 bases). V was cut by 2 bases and J by 1 base, with 12 bases left in between. Germline V gives CDR1 LGHNT, CDR2 FRNRAP. This CDR3 has 16 amino acids. As DNA, the CDR3 is TGTGCTAGTGGTTTGTTTAGCGGCCAATCCTACAATGAGCAGTTCTTC. This translates into CASGLFSGQSYNEQFF.

This clonotype was picked up a small number of times. This chain uses TRBV7-8 with TRBJ2-5; D call uncertain. The germline V gene has CDR1 SGHVS and CDR2 FQNEAQ. V dropped 5 bases and J dropped 1 base, with 11 bases sitting between them. The length of the CDR3 is 14 residues. The CDR3 bases are TGTGCCAGCAGCGCTGACCGGACCCAAGAGACCCAGTACTTC. Translating gives CASSADRTQETQYF.

J is TRBJ1-2 and V is TRBV5-1; D gene unclear. The CDR3 totals 15 residues. V was clipped by 4 bases and J by 10 bases, with 23 bases between them. The germline gives CDR1 SGHRS, CDR2 YFSETQ. The CDR3 loop reads CASSRLALSSSHYTF. Written as DNA, the CDR3 is TGCGCCAGCAGCCGGCTAGCTTTGTCCTCCTCGCACTACACCTTC.

The V and J genes are TRBV4-1 and TRBJ2-7; D may match TRBD1 or TRBD2 (5 bases each). The CDR3 is made up of 16 amino acids. Per the germline V gene, CDR1 is MGHRA and CDR2 is YSYEKL. V was trimmed by 0 bases and J by 5 bases, leaving 17 bases between them. The CDR3 sequence is CASSQDLAGRVHEQYF. CDR3 sequence (DNA): TGCGCCAGCAGCCAAGATCTGGCGGGCAGGGTGCACGAGCAGTACTTC.

The chain recombines TRBV20-1 with TRBJ2-2; D unclear. Germline V CDR1 and CDR2: DFQATT, SNEGSKA (reference sequence). Trimming took off 2 bases at V and 6 bases at J, with 10 bases between the two ends. The CDR3 is 13 residues long. The chain's CDR3 is CSARPREAGELFF. CDR3 DNA: TGCAGTGCTAGACCTAGAGAGGCCGGGGAGCTGTTTTTT.

This clonotype was seen just once. This chain uses TRBV4-1 with TRBJ1-2; D possibly corresponds to TRBD1 (6 bases). Germline V gene data show CDR1 as MGHRA and CDR2 as YSYEKL. With 0 bases removed from V and 5 bases from J, the gap between germline ends came to 13 bases. CDR3 length: 15 residues. CDR3 protein: CASSQDLGGAYGYTF. The CDR3 region has the DNA TGCGCCAGCAGCCAAGATCTGGGGGGGGCATATGGCTACACCTTC.